The present TCR beta chain was sequenced within a study of T-cell reconstitution after alpha-beta-depleted transplantation in children. CDR1 and CDR2 (germline): MDHEN, SYDVKM. The CDR3 extends over 12 amino acids. With 8 bases clipped from V and 7 bases from J, the junction kept 7 bases outside the gene matches. This clonotype has a count of ten or more. A TCRbeta library incorporating unique molecular identifiers was prepared. TCRdb reprocessed the PCR reads via MiXCR and lists one record per CDR3 protein. The sample lists about 500,000 distinct CDR3 sequences, approximately 30% occurring once. Source: PBMCs from the stem cell graft donor, taken from the stem cell graft. The rearrangement uses TRBV28 and TRBJ1-2; 7 nucleotides match TRBD1. This TCR derives from a human donor who donated a stem cell graft to a child with aplastic anemia. CDR3 region: CASGTGDPGYTF. DNA of the CDR3: TGTGCCAGCGGCACAGGGGACCCTGGCTACACCTTC.